This TCR beta chain was obtained from a study of T cell responses to AZD1222 COVID-19 vaccine. In the study overall: Pooled together were second doses at about 4 or about 12 weeks. Broader study findings: CD4 TCRs associated with vaccination spanned spike, dominating at 160-218 and 743-854. In a largely white British group with more females than males, clonal diversity was possibly underestimated.

Sequencing used immunoSEQ multiplex PCR; TCRdb keeps in-frame clones, though not all of them. The table shows fewer than 150,000 clones, with approximately 80% occurring only once. On this clone itself: Its antigen is not known.

The CDR3 runs 14 residues. J gave up 5 bases and V 5 bases, and 7 bases lay outside the gene matches. Germline assignment: CDR1 MNHEY and CDR2 SMNVEV (reference sequence). The clonotype originates from an adult in good health. The rearrangement uses TRBV27 and TRBJ2-5; 8 nucleotides align to TRBD2. The sample was peripheral blood, taken on day 0 of AZD1222 vaccination. The CDR3, as DNA: TGTGCCAGCAGTACCGGACTAGCTGGGGAGACCCAGTACTTC. Translating gives CASSTGLAGETQYF.